This is a list of T cell receptor beta chains from one sample in a study of early T cells in non-severe SARS-CoV-2 infection. TCRdb itself ran the 5' RACE reads through MiXCR, one entry per CDR3 protein. The table lists tens of thousands of distinct CDR3 sequences, approximately 15% of them singletons. This specimen was whole blood, taken at baseline. The source of these receptors is an adult who was a healthcare worker with PCR-confirmed SARS-CoV-2 infection or an uninfected control (not recorded which). Both conserved end residues are part of each CDR3. Fields, in order: V gene, D gene, CDR3 length, clone size, J gene, CDR3 protein, CDR3 DNA. The D gene is left open where the match is weak. Size is omitted from some rows. Given values are once, few, many or a class for expanded clones.

TRBV4-1	TRBD1	14	-	TRBJ1-1	CASSKPGQTGEAFF	TGCGCCAGCAGCAAACCGGGACAGACAGGGGAAGCTTTCTTT
TRBV2	TRBD1	13	few	TRBJ1-6	CASGTGANSPLHF	TGTGCCAGCGGGACAGGGGCCAATTCACCCCTCCACTTT
TRBV6-2/TRBV6-3	-	11	-	TRBJ2-1	CASRDYNEQFF	TGTGCCAGCAGAGACTACAATGAGCAGTTCTTC
TRBV5-5	-	14	-	TRBJ2-3	CASSPDARTDTQYF	TGTGCCAGCAGCCCCGACGCACGCACAGATACGCAGTATTTT
TRBV2	-	16	-	TRBJ1-6	CASSERAGVYNSPLHF	TGTGCCAGCAGTGAACGGGCAGGGGTCTATAATTCACCCCTCCACTTT
TRBV11-2	-	14	few	TRBJ2-1	CASSPTTGRNEQFF	TGTGCCAGCAGCCCGACGACAGGGAGGAATGAGCAGTTCTTC
TRBV7-2	TRBD2	15	few	TRBJ2-3	CASSRTSALTDTQYF	TGTGCCAGCAGCCGAACTAGCGCCCTCACAGATACGCAGTATTTT
TRBV18	TRBD1	14	-	TRBJ2-1	CASSPRDRNNEQFF	TGTGCCAGCTCACCACGGGACAGGAACAATGAGCAGTTCTTC
TRBV7-9	-	13	many	TRBJ2-1	CASSRVESREQFF	TGTGCCAGCAGCCGGGTGGAGTCAAGAGAGCAGTTCTTC
TRBV7-2	-	15	many	TRBJ1-1	CASSFFGGGGTEAFF	TGTGCCAGCAGCTTTTTTGGGGGAGGGGGAACTGAAGCTTTCTTT
TRBV28	TRBD1	15	few	TRBJ2-7	CASSATGTGYYEQYF	TGTGCCAGCAGTGCCACCGGGACAGGGTATTACGAGCAGTACTTC
TRBV12-3/TRBV12-4	TRBD2	15	-	TRBJ2-2	CASKPSGWNTGELFF	TGTGCCAGCAAACCTAGCGGGTGGAACACCGGGGAGCTGTTTTTT
TRBV20-1	-	12	many	TRBJ2-3	CSARAGGDTQYF	TGCAGTGCTAGAGCTGGGGGGGATACGCAGTATTTT
TRBV9	-	16	many	TRBJ2-1	CASSEVTGATYNEQFF	TGTGCCAGCAGCGAAGTGACAGGAGCTACCTACAATGAGCAGTTCTTC
TRBV4-1	-	15	many	TRBJ2-4	CASSPTRVAKNIQYF	TGCGCCAGCAGCCCGACCAGGGTAGCCAAAAACATTCAGTACTTC
TRBV28	TRBD2	14	-	TRBJ2-7	CASSQGLARYEQYF	TGTGCCAGCAGTCAGGGACTAGCGCGCTACGAGCAGTACTTC